These 12 T cell receptor beta chains originate from one sample sequenced in a study of cytomegalovirus exposure and HLA in healthy donors. This table comes from immunoSEQ multiplex PCR, and its TCRdb copy is limited to in-frame clones, with some not included. The sample yields some 130,000 clones, about 94% seen once. Sequencing input: PBMCs. All receptors come from a man younger than 35 in good health and CMV-seropositive.

CDR3 nucleotide sequence: TGTGCCAGCAGCCTCCTGGTACAGGGCAAGGCTTTCTTT. Translated: CASSLLVQGKAFF. The chain uses TRBV5-6 and TRBJ1-1; possibly TRBD1 for D (6 bases). The CDR3 is 13 residues long. V lost 4 bases and J lost 11, with 18 bases in between. Germline V gene lookup returns CDR1 SGHDT and CDR2 YYEEEE.

This sequence joins TRBV5-6 and TRBJ2-3; 7 bases fit TRBD1. Germline assignment: CDR1 SGHDT and CDR2 YYEEEE. The CDR3 covers 13 residues. With 5 bases clipped from V and 6 bases from J, the junction kept 6 bases outside the gene matches. The CDR3 loop is CASSSTGLDTQYF. The CDR3 DNA sequence: TGTGCCAGCAGTTCGACAGGGCTGGATACGCAGTATTTT.

The chain has TRBV30 and TRBJ2-7; a possible D gene is TRBD2 (6 bases). Germline CDR1 GTSNPN, CDR2 SVGIG (reference sequence). This CDR3 is 15 amino acids long. V was cut by 2 bases and J by 0 bases, with 14 bases left in between. CDR3 DNA: TGTGCCTGGAGTTCCGGGACTGATAGCTCCTACGAGCAGTACTTC. Translation gives CAWSSGTDSSYEQYF. Variable domain in full (rest from reference TRBV30 and TRBJ2-7): SQTIHQWPATLVQPVGSPLSLECTVEGTSNPNLYWYRQAAGRGLQLLFYSVGIGQISSEVPQNLSASRPQDRQFILSSKKLLLSDSGFYLCAWSSGTDSSYEQYFGPGTRLTVT.

V gene TRBV10-3 combines with J gene TRBJ2-1; 11 bases align to TRBD2. Germline V lookup: CDR1 ENHRY, CDR2 SYGVKD. V shed 6 bases and J 8 bases; nucleotides not matched to a gene: 6. The CDR3 contains 14 residues. In nucleotides, the CDR3 is TGTGCCATCAGCTTAGCGGGAGGGCCCTATGAGCAGTTCTTC. This translates into CAISLAGGPYEQFF.

This sequence joins TRBV19 and TRBJ2-3; D not certain. The CDR3 consists of 13 residues. Germline values: CDR1 LNHDA, CDR2 SQIVND (reference sequence). The germline V and J ends were trimmed by 8 bases and 1 base, with 10 bases remaining between them. The CDR3 DNA follows: TGTGCCAGTCGCGGTGTGGGCACAGATACGCAGTATTTT. It is translated as CASRGVGTDTQYF.

The CDR3 DNA reads TGTGCCAGCAGCCCCCGGTCCGGGGATCAGCCCCAGCATTTT. It is translated as CASSPRSGDQPQHF. The V gene is TRBV7-8, the J gene TRBJ1-5; no firm D call. Germline CDR1 is SGHVS and CDR2 is FQNEAQ. V was trimmed by 5 bases and J by 5 bases, leaving 13 bases between them. The CDR3 has 14 residues.

This chain's CDR3 is CASSLTGGEGYTF. CDR3 DNA: TGCGCCAGCAGCTTGACAGGGGGGGAAGGCTACACCTTC. The chain uses TRBV5-1 and TRBJ1-2, with TRBD1 matching over 8 bases. V was clipped by 1 base and J by 8 bases; unmatched bases: 4. CDR3 size: 13 residues. Germline-derived CDR1 and CDR2 are SGHRS and YFSETQ.

The chain uses TRBV9 and TRBJ1-2; D gene unclear. Germline CDR1 is SGDLS and CDR2 is YYNGEE. CDR3 length: 13 residues. Trimming shortened V by 4 bases and J by 14 bases, and 21 bases separated the two germline ends. The CDR3 nucleotides are TGTGCCAGCAGCCCTAGCTACAGTTCGGGTGGAACCTTC. Residues: CASSPSYSSGGTF.

The J gene is TRBJ2-5, the V gene TRBV28; TRBD2 agrees at 10 bases. The trim removed 5 bases at V and 7 bases at J, leaving 7 bases unmatched. The CDR3 loop spans 14 amino acids. Germline CDR1 is MDHEN and CDR2 is SYDVKM. CDR3 sequence (DNA): TGTGCCAGCAGTCCCGCAGGACTAGCGGTGACCCAGTACTTC. It codes for CASSPAGLAVTQYF.

The rearrangement uses TRBV11-2 and TRBJ2-7; the match to TRBD2 covers 7 bases. The J segment lost 7 bases and the V segment lost 5 bases, leaving 17 bases of the junction unmatched. The CDR3 extends over 16 amino acids. Germline-derived CDR1 and CDR2 are SGHAT and FQNNGV. As DNA, the CDR3 is TGTGCCAGCAGCCCCATATCCGGGAGGTTCCCTTATGAGCAGTACTTC. Protein sequence: CASSPISGRFPYEQYF.

The rearrangement joins TRBV27 to TRBJ2-3; maybe TRBD2 (5 bases). The CDR3 runs 13 residues. With 5 bases removed from V and 2 bases from J, the gap between germline ends came to 8 bases. In germline, CDR1 is MNHEY, CDR2 SMNVEV (reference sequence). The CDR3 spells CASSLAFTDTQYF. In DNA, the CDR3 is TGTGCCAGCAGTCTAGCCTTCACAGATACGCAGTATTTT.

J is TRBJ2-2 and V is TRBV10-1, with D tentatively TRBD1 (6 bases). Trimming removed 2 bases at V and 6 bases at J, with 7 bases between. CDR3 length: 13 residues. The germline V gene has CDR1 WNHNN and CDR2 SYGVQD (reference sequence). CDR3 region: CASSEGGAGELFF. The CDR3, as DNA: TGCGCCAGCAGTGAGGGGGGCGCCGGGGAGCTGTTTTTT.